This T cell receptor (beta chain) was captured by sequencing in a study of blood T cell repertoires in COVID-19. Study-wide context: From T cells, B-cell-depleted T cells, or PBMCs came the material, which was cDNA or gDNA.

This CDR3 has 11 residues. Germline-derived CDR1 and CDR2 are MNHEY and SVGAGI. V gave up 5 bases and J gave up 8 bases, with 9 bases separating them. The repertoire was sequenced with immunoSEQ multiplex PCR; TCRdb's copy has only in-frame clones and lacks some. The sample lists 200,000 to 250,000 clones, roughly 90% occurring once. The TCR comes from a woman in her sixties or seventies with acute or convalescent COVID-19. Sequenced: peripheral blood. The chain employs TRBV6-5 and TRBJ1-1; TRBD1 is a possible D gene (6 bases). The CDR3 DNA sequence: TGTGCCAGCAGTCGACAGGCCGAAGCTTTCTTT. Encoded protein: CASSRQAEAFF.